The source of this T cell receptor (beta chain) is a study of CD8+CD57+ T cells in acquired aplastic anemia. For the study at large: The mean DNA yield obtained from sorted CD4+ and CD8+ cells came to about 3 ug. On average, healthy donors gave about 11 million reads for CD4+ cells.

Investigators profiled TCR beta VDJ and CDR3 from genomic DNA template. TCRdb fed the reads into MiXCR, producing one record per CDR3 protein. This sample carries about 190,000 distinct CDR3 sequences, about half of them seen once, and the ten largest clones take about 16%. General study points: Patients and controls had in common 25 to 30 CD8+ CDR3 sequences. Patient and control CD8+ Simpson's diversity was not significantly different.

As for this clonotype: As yet, its antigen is unknown.

The CDR3 loop spans 14 amino acids. V lost 6 bases and J lost 2, with 12 bases in between. CDR1 and CDR2 from the germline V gene are KGHDR and SFDVKD. This chain connects TRBV24-1 to TRBJ2-5, with D unresolved. This clonotype was obtained from a human donor in good health, serving as a control. Material: sorted CD4+, CD8+, or CD8+CD57+ T cells (not recorded which) from PBMCs. The CDR3 sequence: CATSLSQPQETQYF. CDR3 DNA sequence: TGTGCCACCAGTTTATCACAGCCTCAAGAGACCCAGTACTTC.